A few counts support the clone carrying this TCR beta chain. Its specificity is unknown. This CDR3 is built from 15 residues. Losses at the gene ends were 4 bases for V and 6 bases for J; bases not matched to a gene: 5. Germline V gene lookup returns CDR1 SQVTM and CDR2 ANQGSEA. The sample comes from a study of T cells in narcolepsy. In the study overall: Donors had narcolepsy type 1 or type 2, or were healthy controls.

The study, taken as a whole, reports: Autoreactive clonotypes reportedly recurred in blood of same and different patients, not controls. In some patient and control memory CD4+ samples, autoreactive clones were absent. Same-patient CSF and blood CD4+ T cell clonotypes included HCRT-specific and TRIB2-specific autoreactive ones.

Libraries were prepared by immunoSEQ multiplex PCR; TCRdb keeps only in-frame clonotypes and omits some of them. There are almost 25,000 clones in the sample; 55% to 65% occur only once, and less than 15% lies in the top ten. This receptor was obtained from a human donor in good health. The sample comprised memory (CD45RA-) CD4+ T cells from blood. The chain is built from TRBV29-1 and TRBJ2-4; TRBD2 aligns across 14 bases. DNA for the CDR3: TGCAGCGTTGGAGGACTAGCGGGGGGAGGAAACATTCAGTACTTC. Amino acids: CSVGGLAGGGNIQYF.